The following is a TCR beta chain sequence with its context. The antigen remains unidentified. Trimming took 4 bases from V and 4 from J; bases not matched to a gene: 8. Germline V lookup: CDR1 SGHRS, CDR2 YFSETQ. The CDR3 is 15 amino acids. TCRdb reprocessed the 5' RACE reads via MiXCR and lists one record per CDR3 protein. The sample records 500,000 to 700,000 distinct CDR3 sequences, about 7% being singletons. This specimen belongs to a study of identical twins. Study-level points and caveats: Twin-shared out-of-frame alpha sequences were enriched for low generation probability. Analyses of zero insertions could, in part, be confounded by invariant MAIT and iNKT cells. Modelling approaches yielded underestimates of out-of-frame TCR alpha sharing between monozygotic twins.

The same sample was also used in a study of yellow fever vaccine responses in identical twins.

This chain links TRBV5-1 with TRBJ2-5; 9 bases map to TRBD1. The specimen was PBMCs. The clonotype comes from a woman aged 18-29 years in good health. CDR3 residues: CASSTGTGLGETQYF. CDR3 bases: TGCGCCAGCAGCACCGGGACAGGGCTAGGAGAGACCCAGTACTTC.